Many counts were recorded for the clone carrying this T cell receptor (beta chain). What it recognizes is unknown. From the RACE reads, TCRdb called clonotypes with MiXCR, one entry per CDR3 protein. The sample includes about 360,000 distinct CDR3 sequences, 4% to 5.5% of them seen just once. This entry is derived from a study of human T cells and chemical hapten exposure. Overall study results and limits: Compared to controls, expanded TCRs made significantly more large clusters of similar CDR3s. Healthy people's immune response may differ from that of the donors, who had alopecia. Positive correlation was observed between PT1 expanded TCR counts and patch test score.

Time point here: patch test 1, 2 weeks after DPC sensitization. Treatment given: therapeutic diphenylcyclopropenone sensitization with weekly scalp DPC. Patch tests were applied only after blood draws. The sequence was obtained from a woman aged 50 to 65 with alopecia areata. Some clones in this sample may be carry-over from other donors' samples. The sequencing here drew on whole blood, taken in connection with sensitization to the hapten diphenylcyclopropenone (DPC).

The CDR3 is CASSFPEASGSTDTQYF. The CDR3 DNA follows: TGTGCCAGCAGCTTCCCGGAGGCCAGCGGTAGCACAGATACGCAGTATTTT. J is TRBJ2-3 and V is TRBV7-9; tentatively, D is TRBD2 (5 bases). This CDR3 has 17 amino acids. Germline V gene data show CDR1 as SEHNR and CDR2 as FQNEAQ (reference sequence). V lost 3 bases to trimming and J lost 0 bases, with 16 bases between them. Using reference TRBV7-9 and TRBJ2-3 for the parts outside the CDR3, the full variable domain is DTGVSQNPRHKITKRGQNVTFRCDPISEHNRLYWYRQTLGQGPEFLTYFQNEAQLEKSRLLSDRFSAERPKGSFSTLEIQRTEQGDSAMYLCASSFPEASGSTDTQYFGPGTRLTVL.